This T cell receptor beta chain was captured by sequencing in a study of early stage breast cancer tumors. General study findings and limits: Enriched TCRB sequences shared across patients were mostly commonly generated sequences.

This clone has a single count. Its antigen is as yet unknown. The CDR3 runs to 15 residues. The ends were cut back, 0 bases at V and 4 bases at J, with 11 bases in the middle. CDR1 is PRHDT, CDR2 FYEKMQ, per germline (reference sequence). TCRdb keeps only in-frame clones here, not all; method: immunoSEQ multiplex PCR. The data contain just over 70,000 clones, approximately 79% of them seen just once; the ten biggest clones take up around 3.4%. This receptor was identified in a person in their sixties with breast cancer. Source material: blood. The J gene is TRBJ2-3, the V gene TRBV13; no reliable D call. CDR3 in amino acids: CASSLGAYPSDTQYF. Written as DNA, the CDR3 is TGTGCCAGCAGCTTAGGAGCTTACCCATCAGATACGCAGTATTTT.